This TCR beta chain was captured by sequencing in a study of Graves' ophthalmopathy and Graves' hyperthyroidism. In the study overall: Before any treatment, peripheral blood was taken at the initial diagnosis. The study, taken as a whole, reports: Stable hyperthyroidism and ophthalmopathy were told apart by a 13-signature model, which achieved roughly 90% sensitivity and approximately 82% specificity. Predictions made by the model for ophthalmopathy progression reached over 55% sensitivity and 72% to 85% specificity. Blood samples also showed most expanded thyroid clonotypes exceeding 0.001 frequency.

Amplified material comprised TCR beta CDR3 regions derived from RNA transcripts. First-round RT-PCR with HTBI primers preceded a second-round multiplex PCR. TCRdb ran MiXCR on the multiplex PCR reads and lists one entry per CDR3 protein. Of roughly 700,000 distinct CDR3 sequences in the sample, around 40% were seen once. Comments on this clonotype: The target antigen is unknown.

Germline CDR1 reads SGHDT; CDR2 reads YYEEEE. Trimming removed 10 bases from V and 1 base from J, with 20 bases in between. The CDR3 length is 15 residues. This chain links TRBV5-6 with TRBJ1-2; D is unresolved. The TCR comes from an adult man with Graves' ophthalmopathy. The sequencing input was peripheral blood. Here the CDR3 reads CAGVEFRSRNYGYTF. CDR3 nucleotides: TGTGCCGGCGTCGAATTCAGGTCGCGTAACTATGGCTACACCTTC.